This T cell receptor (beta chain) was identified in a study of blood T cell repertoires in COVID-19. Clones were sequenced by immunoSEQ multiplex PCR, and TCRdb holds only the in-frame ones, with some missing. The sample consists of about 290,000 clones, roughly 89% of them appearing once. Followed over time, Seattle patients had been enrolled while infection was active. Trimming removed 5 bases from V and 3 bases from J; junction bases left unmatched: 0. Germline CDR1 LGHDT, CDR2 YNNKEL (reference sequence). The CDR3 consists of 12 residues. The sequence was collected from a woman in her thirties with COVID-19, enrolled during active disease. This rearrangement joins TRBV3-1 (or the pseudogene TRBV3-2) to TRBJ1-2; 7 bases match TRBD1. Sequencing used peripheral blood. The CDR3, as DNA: TGTGCCAGCAGCGGGACAGACTATGGCTACACCTTC. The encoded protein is CASSGTDYGYTF.